Listed below are T cell receptor beta chains from one sample, sequenced in a study of T cells in Graves' hyperthyroidism and ophthalmopathy. MiXCR was run by TCRdb on the multiplex PCR reads, yielding one entry per CDR3 protein. The table shows under 350,000 distinct CDR3 sequences, with less than 15% occurring only once. The sample consisted of blood. Receptors were obtained from a woman in her twenties or thirties with Graves' hyperthyroidism that later progressed to Graves' ophthalmopathy. Both conserved end residues are part of each CDR3. D genes are given only for firm matches. Only part of the rows carry a size: once, few, many, or a class if the clone is expanded.

CDR3 DNA: TGTGCCATCAGTGGAGTCGCCGGGACAGGGACGCCCCACGTTGAAGCTTTCTTT
CDR3 protein: CAISGVAGTGTPHVEAFF
J gene: TRBJ1-1
D gene: TRBD1
V gene: TRBV10-3
clone size: NA

CDR3 DNA: TGTGCCAGCGGCCCAGAAAGGGGCCCCTACGAGCAGTACTTC
CDR3 protein: CASGPERGPYEQYF
J gene: TRBJ2-7
D gene: NA
V gene: TRBV4-2
clone size: few

CDR3 DNA: TGTGCCAGCAGCCAAGTGGACAACTACAATGAGCAGTTCTTC
CDR3 protein: CASSQVDNYNEQFF
J gene: TRBJ2-1
D gene: NA
V gene: TRBV14
clone size: many

CDR3 DNA: TGTGCCAGCAGTTACTTGGCGGGAGGACCCTACGAGCAGTACTTC
CDR3 protein: CASSYLAGGPYEQYF
J gene: TRBJ2-7
D gene: TRBD2
V gene: TRBV6-5
clone size: many

CDR3 DNA: TGTGCCACCTCTCTAGCGGGAGGCACAGATACGCAGTATTTT
CDR3 protein: CATSLAGGTDTQYF
J gene: TRBJ2-3
D gene: TRBD2
V gene: TRBV2
clone size: many

CDR3 DNA: TGTGCCAGCAGTATCGGGAACAGCGCAGATACGCAGTATTTT
CDR3 protein: CASSIGNSADTQYF
J gene: TRBJ2-3
D gene: NA
V gene: TRBV3-1
clone size: many

CDR3 DNA: TGTGCCAGCACCCAGGGGGGGGGTCCAGAGAGGGACACCGGGGAGCTGTTTTTT
CDR3 protein: CASTQGGGPERDTGELFF
J gene: TRBJ2-2
D gene: NA
V gene: TRBV12-3/TRBV12-4
clone size: many

CDR3 DNA: TGTGCCAGTAGCCAGGGGCGGACAGGGCCATACACCGGGGAGCTGTTTTTT
CDR3 protein: CASSQGRTGPYTGELFF
J gene: TRBJ2-2
D gene: TRBD1
V gene: TRBV19
clone size: many

CDR3 DNA: TGTGCCTGGAGTGATTCGCTAGCGGGGCAGTACTTC
CDR3 protein: CAWSDSLAGQYF
J gene: TRBJ2-7
D gene: TRBD2
V gene: TRBV30
clone size: many

CDR3 DNA: TGCGCCAGCAGCCAACGGACTTCCCATCACGAGCAGTACTTC
CDR3 protein: CASSQRTSHHEQYF
J gene: TRBJ2-7
D gene: NA
V gene: TRBV4-3
clone size: few

CDR3 DNA: TGTGCCAGCAGCCAATCCCCGACTAGCGGGACCACCGGGGAGCTGTTTTTT
CDR3 protein: CASSQSPTSGTTGELFF
J gene: TRBJ2-2
D gene: TRBD2
V gene: TRBV4-2
clone size: NA

CDR3 DNA: TGTGCCAGCAAAAAGGGGTATAGCAATCAGCCCCAGCATTTT
CDR3 protein: CASKKGYSNQPQHF
J gene: TRBJ1-5
D gene: NA
V gene: TRBV28
clone size: many

CDR3 DNA: TGTGCCAGCAGTTACCCGATTTTAGGAGCGGGAGGGCCCTCGAGGTTGTACAATGAGCAGTTCTTC
CDR3 protein: CASSYPILGAGGPSRLYNEQFF
J gene: TRBJ2-1
D gene: TRBD2
V gene: TRBV6-2/TRBV6-3
clone size: many

CDR3 DNA: TGTGCCAGCAGTGCCTCGCCGGGAAACAAAGAGACCCAGTACTTC
CDR3 protein: CASSASPGNKETQYF
J gene: TRBJ2-5
D gene: NA
V gene: TRBV28
clone size: NA

CDR3 DNA: TGTGCCTGGAGTGTACAACAGGGTGGATCACCCCTCCACTTT
CDR3 protein: CAWSVQQGGSPLHF
J gene: TRBJ1-6
D gene: NA
V gene: TRBV30
clone size: many

CDR3 DNA: TGTGCCAGTAGTATAGGCGGTAATGAGCAGTTCTTC
CDR3 protein: CASSIGGNEQFF
J gene: TRBJ2-1
D gene: NA
V gene: TRBV19
clone size: few

CDR3 DNA: TGTGCCAGCAGCTTAGGTGGTCTGTCTAGCGCCAAAAACATTCAGTACTTC
CDR3 protein: CASSLGGLSSAKNIQYF
J gene: TRBJ2-4
D gene: NA
V gene: TRBV11-2
clone size: many

CDR3 DNA: TGTGCCAGCAGTGGGGACGGCGGCAATGAGCAGTTCTTC
CDR3 protein: CASSGDGGNEQFF
J gene: TRBJ2-1
D gene: NA
V gene: TRBV4-2
clone size: many

CDR3 DNA: TGTGCCAGCAGCCCCGGGGACAGGATTAATGAAAAACTGTTTTTT
CDR3 protein: CASSPGDRINEKLFF
J gene: TRBJ1-4
D gene: TRBD1
V gene: TRBV7-2
clone size: many

CDR3 DNA: TGTGCCACCAGTGATGCGACAGCGGGAAACACTGAAGCTTTCTTT
CDR3 protein: CATSDATAGNTEAFF
J gene: TRBJ1-1
D gene: NA
V gene: TRBV24-1
clone size: many

CDR3 DNA: TGTGCCAGCAGAGGACTAGCGGCCTACGAGCAGTACTTC
CDR3 protein: CASRGLAAYEQYF
J gene: TRBJ2-7
D gene: TRBD2
V gene: TRBV5-5
clone size: few

CDR3 DNA: TGTGCCAGCAGCTTGGACAGGGCCTCCTACGAGCAGTACTTC
CDR3 protein: CASSLDRASYEQYF
J gene: TRBJ2-7
D gene: TRBD1
V gene: TRBV11-3
clone size: many

CDR3 DNA: TGTGCCAGCTCACCACGGGGGGACGCCAACACTGAAGCTTTCTTT
CDR3 protein: CASSPRGDANTEAFF
J gene: TRBJ1-1
D gene: NA
V gene: TRBV18
clone size: many

CDR3 DNA: TGTGCCAGCTCACCAATCAAGGAAACAGGGTTTTTCGGGGAGCTGTTTTTT
CDR3 protein: CASSPIKETGFFGELFF
J gene: TRBJ2-2
D gene: NA
V gene: TRBV18
clone size: many

CDR3 DNA: TGTGCCAGCAGTTTACAACTAGCGGGAGGCGAGCAGTACTTC
CDR3 protein: CASSLQLAGGEQYF
J gene: TRBJ2-7
D gene: TRBD2
V gene: TRBV27
clone size: NA

CDR3 DNA: TGTGCTAGTGGTTGGGGGGGTTTGAATGAGCAGTTCTTC
CDR3 protein: CASGWGGLNEQFF
J gene: TRBJ2-1
D gene: TRBD2
V gene: TRBV12-5
clone size: many

CDR3 DNA: TGTGCCAGTAACGGACAGGGGGGATCCTACGAGCAGTACTTC
CDR3 protein: CASNGQGGSYEQYF
J gene: TRBJ2-7
D gene: TRBD1
V gene: TRBV19
clone size: many

CDR3 DNA: TGTGCCAGCAGTCCCCCCCCGGGATCGGGGCAGTACTTC
CDR3 protein: CASSPPPGSGQYF
J gene: TRBJ2-7
D gene: NA
V gene: TRBV12-3/TRBV12-4
clone size: NA

CDR3 DNA: TGTGCCAGCAGCTGGACTAGTAGGAGCAATGAGCAGTTCTTC
CDR3 protein: CASSWTSRSNEQFF
J gene: TRBJ2-1
D gene: TRBD2
V gene: TRBV6-1
clone size: many

CDR3 DNA: TGTGCCTGGCGTTTGGACGTCTACAATGAGCAGTTCTTC
CDR3 protein: CAWRLDVYNEQFF
J gene: TRBJ2-1
D gene: NA
V gene: TRBV30
clone size: many

CDR3 DNA: TGCGCCAGCAGCCCGAGCCAGATACTAGGGGTCTCCTACAATGAGCAGTTCTTC
CDR3 protein: CASSPSQILGVSYNEQFF
J gene: TRBJ2-1
D gene: NA
V gene: TRBV5-1
clone size: NA

CDR3 DNA: TGTGCCAGAAGGAGGACTAGCGGGAGGAAGACCCAGTACTTC
CDR3 protein: CARRRTSGRKTQYF
J gene: TRBJ2-5
D gene: TRBD2
V gene: TRBV11-3
clone size: many

CDR3 DNA: TGTGCCAGCAGTTACTCAGGGGCCGACGAGCAGTACTTC
CDR3 protein: CASSYSGADEQYF
J gene: TRBJ2-7
D gene: NA
V gene: TRBV12-3/TRBV12-4
clone size: many

CDR3 DNA: TGTGCCACCATATCAATGAACACTGAAGCTTTCTTT
CDR3 protein: CATISMNTEAFF
J gene: TRBJ1-1
D gene: NA
V gene: TRBV28
clone size: many

CDR3 DNA: TGTGCCAGCAGCTTGGACGGGGAAGCTTTCTTT
CDR3 protein: CASSLDGEAFF
J gene: TRBJ1-1
D gene: NA
V gene: TRBV5-4
clone size: few

CDR3 DNA: TGTGCCAGCAGTGTTATGGAGGGCATGAACACTGAAGCTTTCTTT
CDR3 protein: CASSVMEGMNTEAFF
J gene: TRBJ1-1
D gene: NA
V gene: TRBV6-2/TRBV6-3
clone size: many

CDR3 DNA: TGTGCCAGCTCCAGGGATTTTTCGGACACTGAAGCTTTCTTT
CDR3 protein: CASSRDFSDTEAFF
J gene: TRBJ1-1
D gene: NA
V gene: TRBV18
clone size: few

CDR3 DNA: TGTGCCAGCAGCCCACTGGGACTAGCGGACATGCTATACTTC
CDR3 protein: CASSPLGLADMLYF
J gene: TRBJ2-5
D gene: TRBD2
V gene: TRBV7-2
clone size: many

CDR3 DNA: TGTGCCAGCAGACCCAGGGGAGGTCAGGCCTACGAGCAGTACTTC
CDR3 protein: CASRPRGGQAYEQYF
J gene: TRBJ2-7
D gene: NA
V gene: TRBV6-1
clone size: NA

CDR3 DNA: TGTGCCAGCAGTTTTCTGGGACTAGTCGTTTACGAGCAGTACTTC
CDR3 protein: CASSFLGLVVYEQYF
J gene: TRBJ2-7
D gene: TRBD2
V gene: TRBV27
clone size: few

CDR3 DNA: TGTGCCAGCAGTCTGTGGAATGAGCAGTTCTTC
CDR3 protein: CASSLWNEQFF
J gene: TRBJ2-1
D gene: NA
V gene: TRBV12-3/TRBV12-4
clone size: many

CDR3 DNA: TGTGCCTGGAGTCCGGGGTACCGGAGTAGGTCAGATACGCAGTATTTT
CDR3 protein: CAWSPGYRSRSDTQYF
J gene: TRBJ2-3
D gene: NA
V gene: TRBV30
clone size: NA

CDR3 DNA: TGTGCCAGCAGTTTATCAGGGACAGGGACCTACGAGCAGTACTTC
CDR3 protein: CASSLSGTGTYEQYF
J gene: TRBJ2-7
D gene: TRBD1
V gene: TRBV28
clone size: many

CDR3 DNA: TGTGCCTGGAGGGGACAGGGGGCTCAGCCCCAGCATTTT
CDR3 protein: CAWRGQGAQPQHF
J gene: TRBJ1-5
D gene: TRBD1
V gene: TRBV30
clone size: many

CDR3 DNA: TGTGCCAGCAGTTCTCCGGGGGGGGGTTGGTTGCAAGAGACCCAGTACTTC
CDR3 protein: CASSSPGGGWLQETQYF
J gene: TRBJ2-5
D gene: TRBD2
V gene: TRBV27
clone size: NA

CDR3 DNA: TGTGCCAGCAGCGTAGACAGGGAGGACACCGGGGAGCTGTTTTTT
CDR3 protein: CASSVDREDTGELFF
J gene: TRBJ2-2
D gene: NA
V gene: TRBV9
clone size: few

CDR3 DNA: TGTGCCAGCAGCGTAGGTTTACCAGGACTAGCGGTAAATGAGCAGTTCTTC
CDR3 protein: CASSVGLPGLAVNEQFF
J gene: TRBJ2-1
D gene: TRBD2
V gene: TRBV9
clone size: NA

CDR3 DNA: TGTGCCACCAGCAGAGATACTAGCGGGAGGTTCAGGGACCCAGATACGCAGTATTTT
CDR3 protein: CATSRDTSGRFRDPDTQYF
J gene: TRBJ2-3
D gene: TRBD2
V gene: TRBV15
clone size: many

CDR3 DNA: TGCGCCAGCAGCCCGAGGACAGGGCCAGAGACCCAGTACTTC
CDR3 protein: CASSPRTGPETQYF
J gene: TRBJ2-5
D gene: TRBD1
V gene: TRBV5-1
clone size: few

CDR3 DNA: TGCGCCAGCAGCCAAGTCGGTGGGACTAGCATCACCGGGGAGCTGTTTTTT
CDR3 protein: CASSQVGGTSITGELFF
J gene: TRBJ2-2
D gene: TRBD2
V gene: TRBV4-1
clone size: many

CDR3 DNA: TGCAGCGTTGACTGGCTAGCGGACAATGAGCAGTTCTTC
CDR3 protein: CSVDWLADNEQFF
J gene: TRBJ2-1
D gene: TRBD2
V gene: TRBV29-1
clone size: NA

CDR3 DNA: TGTGCCTGGAGTGTACGCTCCCCGGGGGGAGGCAATCAGCCCCAGCATTTT
CDR3 protein: CAWSVRSPGGGNQPQHF
J gene: TRBJ1-5
D gene: NA
V gene: TRBV30
clone size: many

CDR3 DNA: TGTGCCAGCAGTGGGGGGTATGAGCAGTTCTTC
CDR3 protein: CASSGGYEQFF
J gene: TRBJ2-1
D gene: NA
V gene: TRBV25-1
clone size: few

CDR3 DNA: TGTGCCAGCACCGGCCGGGATCTCTTTTACGAGCAGTACTTC
CDR3 protein: CASTGRDLFYEQYF
J gene: TRBJ2-7
D gene: NA
V gene: TRBV28
clone size: NA

CDR3 DNA: TGTGCCAGCAGCAGAGGGGGGGCGGCCTCCTACGAGCAGTACTTC
CDR3 protein: CASSRGGAASYEQYF
J gene: TRBJ2-7
D gene: NA
V gene: TRBV9
clone size: NA